This T cell receptor (beta chain) was recovered during a study of identical twins. Findings and limits, study-wide: Reduced insertions were recorded for abundant cord blood beta clonotypes, with no such pattern in memory repertoires.

As regards this clonotype: Its antigen is not known.

One entry per CDR3 protein results from TCRdb running MiXCR on the 5' RACE reads. This table holds some 500,000 distinct CDR3 sequences, 14% found once. These data also featured in a second study, about yellow fever vaccine responses in identical twins.

The clonotype originates from a young woman in good health. Sequenced sample: CD4+ T cells sorted from blood.

The CDR3 coding sequence is TGCAGTGCTAAGGGACTAGCGGGAGCGTGGGAGCAGTTCTTC. Protein: CSAKGLAGAWEQFF. The genes are TRBV20-1 and TRBJ2-1, with TRBD2 identical over 14 bases. J was trimmed by 10 bases and V by 4 bases; bases with no gene match: 6. The CDR3 contains 14 residues. CDR1 is DFQATT and CDR2 is SNEGSKA in the germline V gene (reference sequence).